This is a list of T cell receptor beta chains from one sample in a study of OX40 agonist ivuxolimab in advanced cancers. Data came from immunoSEQ multiplex PCR; TCRdb stores just in-frame clones and leaves some out. This sample has about 77,000 clones, with around four fifths found just once. The sequences come from CD4+ or CD8+ T cells sorted from blood, collected in a trial of the OX40 agonist ivuxolimab. The receptors originated from an adult with an advanced solid tumor such as melanoma, head and neck, liver or kidney cancer. CDR3s include the opening cysteine and the closing phenylalanine or tryptophan. Each record gives: V gene, clone size, D gene, J gene, CDR3 DNA, CDR3 protein. A D gene is named only where the DNA matches it firmly. Expanded clones are given a class, and other clones once, few, many or no size at all.

TRBV7-6	NA	NA	TRBJ2-5	TGTGCCAGTCGCAGAGTTAATGCAGCGGAGACCCAGTACTTC	CASRRVNAAETQYF
TRBV30	few	NA	TRBJ1-1	TGTGCCTGGAATTCGAGGGCCACGAGGATGAACACTGAAGCTTTCTTT	CAWNSRATRMNTEAFF
TRBV28	NA	NA	TRBJ2-3	TGTGCCAGCAGTTTTTTACAGGGCGGCACAGATACGCAGTATTTT	CASSFLQGGTDTQYF
TRBV30	NA	TRBD1	TRBJ2-7	TGTGCCTGGAGTCCGGGACAGGGCTGGTCCTACGAGCAGTACTTC	CAWSPGQGWSYEQYF
TRBV28	once	TRBD2	TRBJ2-1	TGTGCCAGCACCCGGGGAGGGGCCTCCAATGAGCAGTTCTTC	CASTRGGASNEQFF
TRBV28	NA	TRBD1	TRBJ1-1	TGTGCCAGCAGTGCCTATTCCGGGACAGAGAACACTGAAGCTTTCTTT	CASSAYSGTENTEAFF
TRBV7-2	NA	TRBD1	TRBJ1-1	TGTGCCAGCAGCTCACAGACAGGGTTTGAAGCTTTCTTT	CASSSQTGFEAFF
TRBV4-3	NA	NA	TRBJ2-2	TGCGCCAGCAGCCTGGAGAAGAACACCGGGGAGCTGTTTTTT	CASSLEKNTGELFF
TRBV6-6	NA	NA	TRBJ1-6	TGTGCCAGCAGTGGCAGCACTAATTCACCCCTCCACTTT	CASSGSTNSPLHF
TRBV29-1	NA	TRBD1	TRBJ1-2	TGCAGCGCCCGGACAGGGGCGGGATATGGCTACACCTTC	CSARTGAGYGYTF
TRBV4-1	once	NA	TRBJ1-3	TGCGCCAGCAGCACTTGGGGGGGCTCTGGAAACACCATATATTTT	CASSTWGGSGNTIYF
TRBV7-2	NA	NA	TRBJ2-3	TGTGCCAGCAGCCCGCGACTCGCTGTCACAGATACGCAGTATTTT	CASSPRLAVTDTQYF
TRBV5-1	NA	NA	TRBJ1-1	TGCGCCAGCAGCTTGTCGGGAATCGAAGCTTTCTTT	CASSLSGIEAFF
TRBV9	NA	NA	TRBJ2-4	TGTGCCAGCAGCGTATCCCTCGCGGGGAGCAAAAACATTCAGTACTTC	CASSVSLAGSKNIQYF
TRBV7-7	NA	NA	TRBJ2-2	TGTGCCAGCAGCCGAGGAGGGGGTTCCGGGGAGCTGTTTTTT	CASSRGGGSGELFF
TRBV7-2	few	NA	TRBJ2-7	TGTGCCAGCAGCTTAGGGGCGGGGCTCTCCTACGAGCAGTACTTC	CASSLGAGLSYEQYF
TRBV6-5	NA	NA	TRBJ1-5	TGTGCCAGCAGTTACTCGAGTCAGGCGTGGCAGCCCCAGCATTTT	CASSYSSQAWQPQHF
TRBV30	NA	TRBD1	TRBJ1-2	TGTGCCTGGAGTTGGACAGGGGCTAACTATGGCTACACCTTC	CAWSWTGANYGYTF
TRBV7-2	NA	NA	TRBJ2-7	TGTGCCAGCAGCCTTAAAACAGGGTTCAACGAGCAGTACTTC	CASSLKTGFNEQYF
TRBV6-1	NA	NA	TRBJ1-1	TGTGCCAGCAGTGAAAACTGGGACATACAGAACACTGAAGCTTTCTTT	CASSENWDIQNTEAFF
TRBV25-1	NA	NA	TRBJ2-7	TGTGCCAGCTCGCCAGGGAGCACCTACGAGCAGTACTTC	CASSPGSTYEQYF
TRBV27	once	NA	TRBJ2-5	TGTGCCAGCAGTCCCTCTCGGACAGCCACGTACCAAGAGACCCAGTACTTC	CASSPSRTATYQETQYF
TRBV2	NA	TRBD1	TRBJ1-5	TGTGCCAGCAGTGTACAGGGGCCCAATCAGCCCCAGCATTTT	CASSVQGPNQPQHF
TRBV28	NA	NA	TRBJ1-5	TGTGCCAGCAGTTTACCGGGCGGCAATCAGCCCCAGCATTTT	CASSLPGGNQPQHF
TRBV9	NA	TRBD1	TRBJ1-5	TGTGCCAGCAGCCCACAGGGGTCAGGGGAGCCCCAGCATTTT	CASSPQGSGEPQHF
TRBV5-6	NA	NA	TRBJ1-3	TGTGCCAGCAGCACCCGGACCCTCTCCGGTAACACCATATATTTT	CASSTRTLSGNTIYF
TRBV7-7	NA	TRBD1	TRBJ2-7	TGTGCCAGCAGCTTAGGGGAAGGGACAGGGTCCTACGAGCAGTACTTC	CASSLGEGTGSYEQYF
TRBV29-1	NA	NA	TRBJ1-2	TGCAGCGTTGCCGGACAGCACTATGGCTACACCTTC	CSVAGQHYGYTF
TRBV30	NA	TRBD1	TRBJ2-7	TGTGCCTGGAGTCCGGGACAGGGGAACTACGAGCAGTACTTC	CAWSPGQGNYEQYF
TRBV5-4	once	NA	TRBJ2-1	TGTGCCAGCAGCTTGGTAGGGGGCAATGAGCAGTTCTTC	CASSLVGGNEQFF
TRBV14	few	TRBD1	TRBJ2-4	TGTGCCAGCAGCCCCGGGACAGTGCTAGCCAAAAACATTCAGTACTTC	CASSPGTVLAKNIQYF
TRBV19	NA	NA	TRBJ1-1	TGTGCCAGTAGTCCAACGGACCGGGGCAGAAACACTGAAGCTTTCTTT	CASSPTDRGRNTEAFF
TRBV5-4	NA	TRBD2	TRBJ2-5	TGTGCCAGCAGCCCACAGACTAGCGGGAGAGTTGAGACCCAGTACTTC	CASSPQTSGRVETQYF
TRBV4-1	NA	TRBD2	TRBJ2-5	TGCGCCAGCAGCCACTCTACTAGCGGGGGGACCCAAGAGACCCAGTACTTC	CASSHSTSGGTQETQYF
TRBV7-8	NA	NA	TRBJ2-1	TGTGCCAGCAGCATGACTACCAACTCCTACAATGAGCAGTTCTTC	CASSMTTNSYNEQFF
TRBV5-1	NA	NA	TRBJ1-6	TGCGCCAGCAGCAAGACAGAGAGCTCCTATAATTCACCCCTCCACTTT	CASSKTESSYNSPLHF
TRBV5-5	NA	NA	TRBJ2-1	TGTGCCAGCAGCTTGGGTCAGGCACCTTACAATGAGCAGTTCTTC	CASSLGQAPYNEQFF
TRBV7-2	NA	NA	TRBJ2-1	TGTGCCAGCAGTCCAAGACTAGACAATGAGCAGTTCTTC	CASSPRLDNEQFF
TRBV28	NA	TRBD1	TRBJ1-6	TGTGCCAGCAGTCGATGGGCCAGGGGGGCAGTTTCACCCCTCCACTTT	CASSRWARGAVSPLHF
TRBV6-7	NA	NA	TRBJ1-1	TGTGCCAGCAGTTACCCGGGGGCCTCTCGGCTCTCAGAAACTGAAGCTTTCTTT	CASSYPGASRLSETEAFF
TRBV28	few	NA	TRBJ1-1	TGTGCCAGCAGTTCTCCTGACAGTGAAGCTTTCTTT	CASSSPDSEAFF
TRBV5-5	NA	NA	TRBJ1-1	TGTGCCAGCAGCTTGGGTGGGAGGAACACTGAAGCTTTCTTT	CASSLGGRNTEAFF
TRBV6-1	once	TRBD1	TRBJ1-3	TGTGCCAGTAGTCCGGGACAGACCATTGGAAACACCATATATTTT	CASSPGQTIGNTIYF
TRBV11-1	NA	NA	TRBJ1-1	TGTGCCAGCAGCTTCTTGGAGAACACTGAAGCTTTCTTT	CASSFLENTEAFF
TRBV7-2	NA	NA	TRBJ2-7	TGTGCCAGCAGCTCAAGAGACAGGGAGCAGTACTTC	CASSSRDREQYF
TRBV5-3	NA	NA	TRBJ2-5	TGTGCCAGAAGCTTGTCTCCGACAGTACTAAGTTTTAAACAAGATAGAGAGACCCAGTACTTC	CARSLSPTVLSFKQDRETQYF
TRBV7-2	once	TRBD1	TRBJ2-3	TGTGCCAGCAGCCAACGACAGGGCACCACAGATACGCAGTATTTT	CASSQRQGTTDTQYF
TRBV18	NA	TRBD1	TRBJ2-7	TGTGCCAGCTCATCAGGGGGAGAGCAGTACTTC	CASSSGGEQYF
TRBV7-9	NA	NA	TRBJ1-3	TGTGCCAGCAGCTTCTATGCTGGAAACACCATATATTTT	CASSFYAGNTIYF
TRBV4-1	once	TRBD2	TRBJ2-1	TGCGCCAGCAGCCAAGGGCCCACTAGCGGGAGCTACAATGAGCAGTTCTTC	CASSQGPTSGSYNEQFF
TRBV27	NA	NA	TRBJ1-5	TGTGCCAGCAGTGCCTACAATCAGCCCCAGCATTTT	CASSAYNQPQHF
TRBV7-3	NA	TRBD1	TRBJ2-1	TGTGCCAGCAGCTTAACGGGGGACAGGTATAATGAGCAGTTCTTC	CASSLTGDRYNEQFF
TRBV6-6	NA	NA	TRBJ1-3	TGTGCCAGCAGTTCCTGGAGCTCTGGAAACACCATATATTTT	CASSSWSSGNTIYF
TRBV18	few	NA	TRBJ2-7	TGTGCCAGCTCACCACGGGCAGGCCCACACGAGCAGTACTTC	CASSPRAGPHEQYF